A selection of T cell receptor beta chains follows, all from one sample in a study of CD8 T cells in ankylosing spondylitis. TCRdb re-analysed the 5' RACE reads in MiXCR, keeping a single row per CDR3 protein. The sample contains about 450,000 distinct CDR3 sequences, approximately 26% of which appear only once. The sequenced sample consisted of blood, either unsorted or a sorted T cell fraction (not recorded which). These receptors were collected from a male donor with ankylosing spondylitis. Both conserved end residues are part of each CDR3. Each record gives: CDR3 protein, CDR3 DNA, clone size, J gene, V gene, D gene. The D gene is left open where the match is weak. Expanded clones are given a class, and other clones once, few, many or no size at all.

CASSFRKNQPQHF	TGTGCCAGCAGCTTTAGGAAGAATCAGCCCCAGCATTTT	.	TRBJ1-5	TRBV11-2	.
CATKHQGANYGYTF	TGCGCCACCAAGCATCAGGGGGCTAACTATGGCTACACCTTC	.	TRBJ1-2	TRBV5-1	TRBD1
CASTPVAAGGGNEQFF	TGTGCCAGCACTCCCGTGGCGGCGGGAGGGGGGAATGAGCAGTTCTTC	.	TRBJ2-1	TRBV6-1	TRBD2
CASVAGVDNTQYF	TGCGCCAGCGTAGCGGGAGTTGATAATACGCAGTATTTT	few	TRBJ2-3	TRBV5-1	TRBD2
CASSDLPGGNNEQFF	TGTGCCAGCAGCGATCTACCAGGGGGAAACAATGAGCAGTTCTTC	few	TRBJ2-1	TRBV6-1	TRBD1
CASSLTPGGASGELFF	TGTGCCAGCAGCTTAACCCCGGGGGGCGCTTCCGGGGAGCTGTTTTTT	few	TRBJ2-2	TRBV7-9	.
CASKGRGVNKNIQYF	TGTGCCAGCAAGGGACGGGGGGTGAACAAAAACATTCAGTACTTC	.	TRBJ2-4	TRBV5-6	TRBD2
CASSATVQPQHF	TGTGCCAGCAGCGCGACAGTTCAGCCCCAGCATTTT	.	TRBJ1-5	TRBV7-9	.
CASSQTGTGRQTQYF	TGTGCCAGCAGCCAGACAGGGACAGGGCGCCAGACCCAGTACTTC	.	TRBJ2-5	TRBV3-1	TRBD1
CASSLLTGTAVGGYTF	TGTGCCAGCAGTTTACTCACCGGGACGGCAGTCGGGGGCTACACCTTC	.	TRBJ1-2	TRBV27	.
CAISERGQETQYF	TGTGCCATCAGTGAGAGGGGGCAAGAGACCCAGTACTTC	few	TRBJ2-5	TRBV10-3	.
CSAGGTGAGGGYTF	TGCAGTGCTGGGGGCACAGGGGCCGGTGGTGGCTACACCTTC	many	TRBJ1-2	TRBV20-1	TRBD1
CASSFGAYGTGILNEQFF	TGTGCCAGCAGCTTCGGGGCGTACGGGACAGGGATATTGAATGAGCAGTTCTTC	few	TRBJ2-1	TRBV11-1	TRBD1
CASSLRRVNTEAFF	TGTGCCAGCAGCTTACGCAGGGTGAACACTGAAGCTTTCTTT	few	TRBJ1-1	TRBV7-8	.
CASSLDSDQYNEQFF	TGTGCCAGCAGCTTAGATAGTGACCAATACAATGAGCAGTTCTTC	few	TRBJ2-1	TRBV11-3	.
CASSFRSGEAFF	TGTGCCAGCAGCTTTCGGTCAGGTGAAGCTTTCTTT	few	TRBJ1-1	TRBV7-6	.
CSARDKRTGARKEKLFF	TGCAGTGCTAGAGATAAACGGACAGGGGCCAGGAAGGAAAAACTGTTTTTT	.	TRBJ1-4	TRBV20-1	TRBD1
CATSDYERGGVETQYF	TGTGCCACCAGTGATTACGAACGGGGGGGTGTAGAGACCCAGTACTTC	few	TRBJ2-5	TRBV24-1	TRBD2
CATSDPRRAPQETQYF	TGTGCCACCAGTGATCCCCGAAGGGCGCCCCAAGAGACCCAGTACTTC	once	TRBJ2-5	TRBV24-1	.
CSARAGGGRAYEQFF	TGCAGTGCTAGAGCCGGCGGCGGGAGGGCCTATGAGCAGTTCTTC	.	TRBJ2-1	TRBV20-1	TRBD2
CASSQGRDEKLFF	TGTGCCAGCAGCCAGGGGCGAGATGAAAAACTGTTTTTT	many	TRBJ1-4	TRBV12-3/TRBV12-4	.
CASSIEVDVNTEAFF	TGTGCCAGTAGTATAGAGGTGGATGTGAACACTGAAGCTTTCTTT	.	TRBJ1-1	TRBV19	.
CASGDRELNTQYF	TGTGCCAGCGGCGACAGGGAACTGAATACGCAGTATTTT	.	TRBJ2-3	TRBV2	TRBD1
CASSRLTGVYGYTF	TGTGCCAGCAGCCGACTGACAGGGGTCTATGGCTACACCTTC	.	TRBJ1-2	TRBV3-1	TRBD1
CASKTLAGAYEQYF	TGTGCCAGCAAGACTCTAGCGGGAGCCTACGAGCAGTACTTC	few	TRBJ2-7	TRBV7-2	TRBD2
CASSSKQGSPLDTQYF	TGCGCCAGCAGCTCAAAACAGGGGTCTCCTTTAGATACGCAGTATTTT	.	TRBJ2-3	TRBV5-1	TRBD1
CASSEETGSPLHF	TGTGCCAGCAGTGAAGAGACGGGTTCACCCCTCCACTTT	.	TRBJ1-6	TRBV6-1	.
CASSGAVYEQYF	TGTGCCAGCAGTGGGGCGGTCTACGAGCAGTACTTC	.	TRBJ2-7	TRBV25-1	.
CASSYNRGDTEAFF	TGCGCCAGCAGCTACAACAGGGGTGACACTGAAGCTTTCTTT	few	TRBJ1-1	TRBV5-1	TRBD1
CASSLDPRSTGELFF	TGTGCCAGCAGTTTAGACCCGAGGAGCACCGGGGAGCTGTTTTTT	few	TRBJ2-2	TRBV12-3/TRBV12-4	.
CASSRAGLDYNEQFF	TGTGCCAGCAGTCGTGCCGGCCTCGACTACAATGAGCAGTTCTTC	few	TRBJ2-1	TRBV5-6	.
CASSVSGSGETQYF	TGTGCCAGCAGCGTTAGCGGGAGCGGGGAGACCCAGTACTTC	.	TRBJ2-5	TRBV7-9	TRBD2
CASSQVRQGVEKLFF	TGTGCCAGCAGCCAAGTCAGGCAGGGGGTTGAAAAACTGTTTTTT	.	TRBJ1-4	TRBV4-2	TRBD1
CSAVQGTFGNQPQHF	TGCAGTGCTGTACAGGGGACCTTTGGTAATCAGCCCCAGCATTTT	.	TRBJ1-5	TRBV20-1	TRBD1
CASSSGSSSYNEQFF	TGCGCCAGCAGTAGCGGGAGCTCCTCCTACAATGAGCAGTTCTTC	many	TRBJ2-1	TRBV5-1	TRBD2
CASSEYTPGTEAFF	TGTGCCAGCAGTGAGTATACCCCTGGCACTGAAGCTTTCTTT	.	TRBJ1-1	TRBV25-1	.
CAITYEGATSGYTF	TGTGCCATCACCTATGAGGGGGCAACAAGTGGCTACACCTTC	many	TRBJ1-2	TRBV10-3	TRBD1
CSVEEPREGNTIYF	TGCAGCGTTGAAGAACCCAGGGAGGGAAACACCATATATTTT	few	TRBJ1-3	TRBV29-1	.
CSADGPSGYEQYF	TGCAGTGCCGATGGGCCCAGTGGGTACGAGCAGTACTTC	few	TRBJ2-7	TRBV20-1	.
CASSLQSYNEKLFF	TGTGCCAGCAGCCTTCAGAGTTATAATGAAAAACTGTTTTTT	.	TRBJ1-4	TRBV11-2	.